This T cell receptor beta chain came from a study of blood T cell repertoires in COVID-19. Study context: Specimens from acute and convalescent COVID-19 originated in the United States, Italy and Spain.

Here immunoSEQ multiplex PCR was the method, and the copy in TCRdb shows in-frame clones only, minus some. The repertoire holds more than 150,000 clones, with about 79% as singletons. This clone was detected a few times. The sequenced material came from peripheral blood. This sequence originates from a woman aged 45-65 years with acute or convalescent COVID-19.

CDR3 bases: TGTGCCAGCAGCCTCACGGGGGTTCGTCAGCCCCAGCATTTT. Encoded protein: CASSLTGVRQPQHF. The gene calls are TRBV27 and TRBJ1-5, with D perhaps matching TRBD1 (5 bases). CDR1 and CDR2 from the germline V gene are MNHEY and SMNVEV (reference sequence). The V and J ends lost 6 bases and 6 bases respectively, with 15 bases between them. This CDR3 is 14 amino acids long.